This T cell receptor (beta chain) derives from a study of human T cells and chemical hapten exposure. The CDR3 loop spans 14 amino acids. Trimming removed 3 bases from V and 8 bases from J, with 12 bases in between. Per germline, CDR1 SGHRS and CDR2 YFSETQ. This clonotype appeared many times. Individual cDNA molecules each carried unique molecular identifiers attached by the library. TCRdb analysed the 5' RACE reads with MiXCR anew, one entry per CDR3 protein. There are some 150,000 distinct CDR3 sequences in the sample; roughly 4.1% occur only once, and over 1.2% lies in the top ten. RNA extraction used unfractionated whole blood as the source of total RNA.

This clonotype was sampled from a female donor in good health. The chain employs TRBV5-1 and TRBJ1-6; maybe TRBD1 (5 bases). CDR3 amino acids: CASSSLWGDSPLHF. In DNA form, the CDR3 reads TGCGCCAGCAGCTCTTTGTGGGGGGATTCACCCCTCCACTTT.